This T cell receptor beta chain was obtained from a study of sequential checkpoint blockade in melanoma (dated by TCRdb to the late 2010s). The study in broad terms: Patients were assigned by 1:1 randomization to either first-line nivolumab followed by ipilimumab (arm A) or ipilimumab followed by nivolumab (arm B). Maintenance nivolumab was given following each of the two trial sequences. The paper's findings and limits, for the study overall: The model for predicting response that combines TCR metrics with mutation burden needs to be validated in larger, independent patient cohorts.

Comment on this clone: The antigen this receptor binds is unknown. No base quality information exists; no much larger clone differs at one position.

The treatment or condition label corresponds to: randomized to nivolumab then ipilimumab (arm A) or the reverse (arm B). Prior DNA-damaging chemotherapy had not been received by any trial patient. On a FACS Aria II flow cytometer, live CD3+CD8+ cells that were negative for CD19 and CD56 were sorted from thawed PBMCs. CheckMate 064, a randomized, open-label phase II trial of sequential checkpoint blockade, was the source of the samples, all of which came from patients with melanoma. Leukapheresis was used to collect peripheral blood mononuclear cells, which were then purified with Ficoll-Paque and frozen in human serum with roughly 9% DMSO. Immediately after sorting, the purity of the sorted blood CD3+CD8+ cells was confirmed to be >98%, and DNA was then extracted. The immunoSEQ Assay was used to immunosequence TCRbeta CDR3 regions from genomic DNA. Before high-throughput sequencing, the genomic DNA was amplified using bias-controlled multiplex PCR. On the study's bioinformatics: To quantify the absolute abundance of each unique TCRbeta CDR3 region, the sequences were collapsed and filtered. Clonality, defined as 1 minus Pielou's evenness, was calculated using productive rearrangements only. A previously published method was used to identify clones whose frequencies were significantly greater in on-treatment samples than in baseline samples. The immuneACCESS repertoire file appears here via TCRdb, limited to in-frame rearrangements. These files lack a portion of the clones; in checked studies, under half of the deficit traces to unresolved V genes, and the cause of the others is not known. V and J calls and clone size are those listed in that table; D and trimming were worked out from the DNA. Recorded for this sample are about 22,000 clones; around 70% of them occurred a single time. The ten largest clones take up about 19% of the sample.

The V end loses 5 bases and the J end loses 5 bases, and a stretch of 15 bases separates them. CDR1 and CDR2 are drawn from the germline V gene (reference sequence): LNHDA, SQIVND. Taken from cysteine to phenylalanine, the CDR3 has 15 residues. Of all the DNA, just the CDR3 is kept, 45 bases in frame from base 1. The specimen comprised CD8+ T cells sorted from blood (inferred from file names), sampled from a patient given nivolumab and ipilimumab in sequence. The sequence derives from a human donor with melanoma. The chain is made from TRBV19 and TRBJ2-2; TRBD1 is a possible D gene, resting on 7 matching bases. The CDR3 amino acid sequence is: CASSGGGARTGELFF. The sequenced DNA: TGTGCCAGTAGTGGAGGGGGCGCTCGGACCGGGGAGCTGTTTTTT.